This T cell receptor (beta chain) was obtained from a study of metastatic and nonmetastatic thyroid tumors. Study-level background: Malignant and benign thyroid patients had repertoires compared in peripheral blood and tumor or nodule tissue. Findings of the study overall: Significantly higher TCR beta diversity was reportedly seen in malignant thyroid tumors than benign nodules, in blood and tumor.

The CDR3 contains 15 residues. Looked up from germline, CDR1 is SGHRS and CDR2 is YFSETQ. The trim removed 4 bases at V and 5 bases at J, leaving 6 bases unmatched. Note on this clone: The antigen is not known.

TCRdb used MiXCR to call clones anew from the PCR reads. Seen here are tens of thousands of clones, 25% to 30% observed once, and the top ten hold roughly 9.1%. Patients had received no treatment of any kind before thyroid surgery. The TCR originated in a female donor with papillary thyroid cancer or a benign thyroid nodule (not recorded which). Some clones in this sample may be carry-over from other donors' samples. Specimen: blood. The rearrangement joins TRBV5-1 to TRBJ1-4; 9 bases are a match to TRBD1. The DNA for the CDR3 is TGCGCCAGCAGCCGACAACAGGGGGCAAATGAAAAACTGTTTTTT. This sequence encodes CASSRQQGANEKLFF.